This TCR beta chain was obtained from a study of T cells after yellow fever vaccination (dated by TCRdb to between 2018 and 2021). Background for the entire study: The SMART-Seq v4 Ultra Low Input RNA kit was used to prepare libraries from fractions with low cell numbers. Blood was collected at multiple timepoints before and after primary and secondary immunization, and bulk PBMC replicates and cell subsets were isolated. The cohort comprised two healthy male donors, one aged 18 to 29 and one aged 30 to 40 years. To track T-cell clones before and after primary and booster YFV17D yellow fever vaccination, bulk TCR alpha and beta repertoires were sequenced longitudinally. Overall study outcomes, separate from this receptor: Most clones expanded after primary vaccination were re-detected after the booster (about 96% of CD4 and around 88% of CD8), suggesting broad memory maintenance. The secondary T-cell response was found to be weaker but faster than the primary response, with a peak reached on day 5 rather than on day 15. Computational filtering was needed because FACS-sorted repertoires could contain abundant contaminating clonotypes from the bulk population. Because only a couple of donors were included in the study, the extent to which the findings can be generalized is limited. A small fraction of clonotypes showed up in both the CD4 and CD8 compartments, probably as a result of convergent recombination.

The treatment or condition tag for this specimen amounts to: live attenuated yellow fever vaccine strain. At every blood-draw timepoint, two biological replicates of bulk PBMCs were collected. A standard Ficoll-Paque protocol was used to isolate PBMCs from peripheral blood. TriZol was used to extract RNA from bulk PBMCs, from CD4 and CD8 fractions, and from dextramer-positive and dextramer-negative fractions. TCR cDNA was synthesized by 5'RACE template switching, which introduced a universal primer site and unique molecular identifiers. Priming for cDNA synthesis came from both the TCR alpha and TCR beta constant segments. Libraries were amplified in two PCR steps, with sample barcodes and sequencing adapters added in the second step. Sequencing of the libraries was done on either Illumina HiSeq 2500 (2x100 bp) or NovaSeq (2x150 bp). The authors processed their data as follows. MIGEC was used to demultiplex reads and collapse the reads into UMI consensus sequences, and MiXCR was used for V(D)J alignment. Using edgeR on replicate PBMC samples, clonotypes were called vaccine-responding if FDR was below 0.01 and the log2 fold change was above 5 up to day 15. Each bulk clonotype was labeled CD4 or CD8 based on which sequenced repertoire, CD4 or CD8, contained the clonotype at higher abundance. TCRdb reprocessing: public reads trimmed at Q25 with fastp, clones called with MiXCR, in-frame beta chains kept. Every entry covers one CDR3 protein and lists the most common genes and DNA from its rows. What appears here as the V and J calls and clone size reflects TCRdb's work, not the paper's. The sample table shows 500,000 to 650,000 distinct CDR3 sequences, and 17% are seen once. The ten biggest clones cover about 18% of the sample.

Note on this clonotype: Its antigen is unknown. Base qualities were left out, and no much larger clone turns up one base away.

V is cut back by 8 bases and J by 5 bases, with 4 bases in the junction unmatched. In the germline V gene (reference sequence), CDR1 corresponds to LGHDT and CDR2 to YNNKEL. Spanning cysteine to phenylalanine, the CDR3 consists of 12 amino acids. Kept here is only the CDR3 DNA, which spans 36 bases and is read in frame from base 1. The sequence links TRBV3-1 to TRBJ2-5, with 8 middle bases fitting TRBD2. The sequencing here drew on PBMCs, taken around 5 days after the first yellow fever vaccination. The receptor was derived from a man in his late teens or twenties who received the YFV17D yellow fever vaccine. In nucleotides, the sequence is TGTGCCAGCGGGCGGGGGGCCGAGACCCAGTACTTC. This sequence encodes CASGRGAETQYF.